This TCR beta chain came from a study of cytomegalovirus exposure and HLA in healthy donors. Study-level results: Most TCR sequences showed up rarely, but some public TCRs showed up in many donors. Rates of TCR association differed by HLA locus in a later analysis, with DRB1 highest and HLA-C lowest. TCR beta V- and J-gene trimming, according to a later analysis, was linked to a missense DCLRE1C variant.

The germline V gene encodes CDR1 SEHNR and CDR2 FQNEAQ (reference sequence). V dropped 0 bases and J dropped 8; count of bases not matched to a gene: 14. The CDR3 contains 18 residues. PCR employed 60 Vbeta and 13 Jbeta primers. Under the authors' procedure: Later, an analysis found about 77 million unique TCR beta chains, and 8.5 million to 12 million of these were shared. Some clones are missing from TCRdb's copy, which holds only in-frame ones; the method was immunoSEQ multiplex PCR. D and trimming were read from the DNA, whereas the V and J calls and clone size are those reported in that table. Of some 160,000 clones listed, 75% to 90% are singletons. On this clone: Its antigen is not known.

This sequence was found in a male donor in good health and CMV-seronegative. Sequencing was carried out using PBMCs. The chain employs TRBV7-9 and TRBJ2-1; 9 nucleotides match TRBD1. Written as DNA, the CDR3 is TGTGCCAGCAGCTTAGCCCTCGGACAGGGGCTTTTTCGCGATGAGCAGTTCTTC. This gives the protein CASSLALGQGLFRDEQFF.